This T cell receptor (beta chain) appears in the sequencing data of a study of shared clonotypes between healthy human individuals. CDR3 size: 14 residues. V lost 6 bases and J 0 bases, leaving 12 bases between the germline ends. Germline V gene sequence: CDR1 MNHNS, CDR2 SASEGT. Genomic DNA belonging to each subset was distributed in equal measure over several immunoSEQ plates. Repertoires were generated with immunoSEQ multiplex PCR, while TCRdb's copy carries only in-frame clones and drops some. The data contain roughly 2.2 million clones, less than 95% of them seen just once; the ten biggest clones take up 0.37%. Study-wide results and limits: Generation probabilities were higher for clonotypes shared across all four sorted-subset donors than for unshared ones. The represented genetic and exposure-history diversity was limited by the small number of donors.

Concerning this clone itself: Its target is unknown.

Sequenced input: naive CD4+ T cells from PBMCs. Subset meaning: CD45RA+ positively selected. This receptor was obtained from a man aged 18 to 30 in good health. Some clones in this sample may be carry-over from other donors' samples. V is TRBV6-1 and J is TRBJ2-7; D not certain. CDR3 bases: TGTGCCAGCAGCAAGGAACCGAGCTCCTACGAGCAGTACTTC. Protein sequence: CASSKEPSSYEQYF.